The clone carrying this T cell receptor beta chain has only a few counts. What it binds is not known. Germline lookup yields CDR1 SEHNR and CDR2 FQNEAQ (reference sequence). V was pared by 5 bases and J by 2 bases, with 9 bases between. This CDR3 has 13 residues. This specimen comes from a study of neoadjuvant anti-PD-1 for oral cavity cancer. Broader study findings: Treg/Th17 ratio rose with pretreatment blood and fell with post-treatment tumor TCRbeta clonality.

Cohort: HPV-negative, locally advanced oral cavity squamous cell carcinoma patients. This table comes from immunoSEQ multiplex PCR, and its TCRdb copy is limited to in-frame clones, with some not included. The data contain 15,000 to 20,000 clones, about 64% of them singletons. The chain has TRBV7-9 and TRBJ1-1; tentatively, D is TRBD1 (6 bases). Material: PBMCs, obtained before nivolumab (anti-PD-1) treatment. The sequence was collected from a person between 40 and 85 years old with oral cavity squamous cell carcinoma. The CDR3 spells CASSRTENTEAFF. The CDR3 DNA follows: TGTGCCAGCAGCAGGACAGAAAACACTGAAGCTTTCTTT. The whole variable domain, remainder taken from reference TRBV7-9 and TRBJ1-1, is DTGVSQNPRHKITKRGQNVTFRCDPISEHNRLYWYRQTLGQGPEFLTYFQNEAQLEKSRLLSDRFSAERPKGSFSTLEIQRTEQGDSAMYLCASSRTENTEAFFGQGTRLTVV.